This paragraph reports one T cell receptor (beta chain). Measured with immunoSEQ multiplex PCR; TCRdb has only the in-frame clones, and not every one. The sample holds about 330,000 clones; approximately 88% are singletons and the top ten take approximately 6.5%. This entry belongs to a study of blood T cell repertoires in COVID-19. Turning to the study itself: The samples span acute and convalescent COVID-19 from the United States, Italy and Spain.

The germline gives CDR1 LGHNA, CDR2 YNFKEQ. The ends lost 2 bases at V and 2 bases at J; junction bases unmatched: 5. The CDR3 contains 15 residues. J is TRBJ2-7 and V is TRBV4-2; 8 bases align to TRBD1. The material sequenced was peripheral blood. The TCR sequence derives from a man aged 18 to 29 who had recovered from COVID-19. CDR3 nucleotide sequence: TGTGCCAGCAGCCAAAGGACAGGGCCCGCCTACGAGCAGTACTTC. It encodes CASSQRTGPAYEQYF.